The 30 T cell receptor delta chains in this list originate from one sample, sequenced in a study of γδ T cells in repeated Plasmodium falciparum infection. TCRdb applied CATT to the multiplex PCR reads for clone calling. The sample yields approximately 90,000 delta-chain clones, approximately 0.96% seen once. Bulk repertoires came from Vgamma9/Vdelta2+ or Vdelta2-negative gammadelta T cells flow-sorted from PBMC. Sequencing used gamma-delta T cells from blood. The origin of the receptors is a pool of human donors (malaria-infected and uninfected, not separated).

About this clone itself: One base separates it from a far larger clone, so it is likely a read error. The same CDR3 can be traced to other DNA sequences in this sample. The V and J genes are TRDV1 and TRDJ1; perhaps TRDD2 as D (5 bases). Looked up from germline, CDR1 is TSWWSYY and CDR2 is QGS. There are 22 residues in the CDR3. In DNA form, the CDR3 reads TGTGCTCTTGGGGATCTTCCCAGAAGGGACCGTACATCGTTAACTTACACCGATAAACTTATCTTT. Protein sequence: CALGDLPRRDRTSLTYTDKLIF.

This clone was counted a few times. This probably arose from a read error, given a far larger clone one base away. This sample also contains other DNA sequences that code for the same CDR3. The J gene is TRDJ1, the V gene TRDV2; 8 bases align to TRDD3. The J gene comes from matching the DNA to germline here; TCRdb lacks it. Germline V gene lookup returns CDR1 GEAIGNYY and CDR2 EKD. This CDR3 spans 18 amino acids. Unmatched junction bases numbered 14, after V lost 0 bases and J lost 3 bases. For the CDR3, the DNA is TGTGCCTGTGACACCGTCGGCGGGGGATATGGTGTTTCCGATAAACTCATCTTT. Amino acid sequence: CACDTVGGGYGVSDKLIF.

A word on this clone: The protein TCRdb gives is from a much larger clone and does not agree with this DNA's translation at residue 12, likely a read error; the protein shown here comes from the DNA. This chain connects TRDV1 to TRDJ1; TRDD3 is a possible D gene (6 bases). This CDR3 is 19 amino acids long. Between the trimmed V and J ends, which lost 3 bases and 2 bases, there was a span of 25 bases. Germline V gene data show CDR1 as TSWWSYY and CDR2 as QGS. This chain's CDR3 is CALGDLCGGYKWHTDKLIF. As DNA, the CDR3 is TGTGCTCTTGGGGACCTTTGTGGGGGGTACAAGTGGCATACCGATAAACTCATCTTT.

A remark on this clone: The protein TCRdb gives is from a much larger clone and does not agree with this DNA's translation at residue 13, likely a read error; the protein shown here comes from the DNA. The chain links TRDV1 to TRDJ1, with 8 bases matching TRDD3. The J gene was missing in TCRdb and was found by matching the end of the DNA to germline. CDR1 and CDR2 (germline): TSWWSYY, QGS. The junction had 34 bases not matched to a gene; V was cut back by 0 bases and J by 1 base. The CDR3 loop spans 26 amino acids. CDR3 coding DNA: TGTGCTCTTGGGGAACTGGTCCCAATCCTTCCCTTACGGGGGGATAATGAGGGTGCGGGCACCGATAAACTCATCTTT. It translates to CALGELVPILPLRGDNEGAGTDKLIF.

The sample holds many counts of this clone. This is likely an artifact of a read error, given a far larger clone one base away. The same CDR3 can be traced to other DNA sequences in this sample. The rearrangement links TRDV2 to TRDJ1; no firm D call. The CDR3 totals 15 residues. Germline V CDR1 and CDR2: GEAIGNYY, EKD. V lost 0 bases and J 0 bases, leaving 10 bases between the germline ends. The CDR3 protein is CACDTVGQYTDKLIF. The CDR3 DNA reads TGTGCCTGTGACACCGTTGGGCAGTACACCGATAAACTCATCTTT.

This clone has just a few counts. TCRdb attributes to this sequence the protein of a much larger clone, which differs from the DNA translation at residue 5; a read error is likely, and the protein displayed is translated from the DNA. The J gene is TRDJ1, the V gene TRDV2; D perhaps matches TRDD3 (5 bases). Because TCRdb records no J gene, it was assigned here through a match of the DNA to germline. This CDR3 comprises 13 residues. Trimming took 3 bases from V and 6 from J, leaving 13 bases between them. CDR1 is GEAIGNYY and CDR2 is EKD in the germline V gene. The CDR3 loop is CACDSTYWNKLIF. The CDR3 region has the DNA TGTGCCTGTGACTCTACGTACTGGAATAAACTCATCTTT.

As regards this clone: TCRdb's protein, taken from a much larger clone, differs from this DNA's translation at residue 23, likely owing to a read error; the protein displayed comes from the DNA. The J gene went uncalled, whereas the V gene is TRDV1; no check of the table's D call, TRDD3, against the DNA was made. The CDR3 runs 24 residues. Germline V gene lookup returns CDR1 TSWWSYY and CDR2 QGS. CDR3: CALGEIGLPTKHTGGFLYTDKLTF. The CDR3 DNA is TGTGCTCTTGGGGAAATCGGCCTTCCTACGAAACATACTGGGGGATTCCTATACACCGATAAACTCACCTTT.

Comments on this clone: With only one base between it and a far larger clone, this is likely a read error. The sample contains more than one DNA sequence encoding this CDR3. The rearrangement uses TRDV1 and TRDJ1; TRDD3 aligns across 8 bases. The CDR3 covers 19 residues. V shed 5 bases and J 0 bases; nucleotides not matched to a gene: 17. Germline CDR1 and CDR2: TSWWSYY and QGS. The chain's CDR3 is CALGKPYALGDTNTDKLIF. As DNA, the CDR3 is TGTGCTCTTGGGAAACCTTACGCCCTGGGGGACACGAACACCGATAAACTCATCTTT.

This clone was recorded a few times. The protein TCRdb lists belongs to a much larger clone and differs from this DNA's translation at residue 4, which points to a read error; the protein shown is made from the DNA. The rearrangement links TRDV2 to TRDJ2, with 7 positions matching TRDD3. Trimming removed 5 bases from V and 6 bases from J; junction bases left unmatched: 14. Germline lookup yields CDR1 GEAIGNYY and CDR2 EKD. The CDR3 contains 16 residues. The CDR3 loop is CACVKVGIGKAAQLFF. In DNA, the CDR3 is TGTGCCTGTGTCAAAGTGGGGATAGGAAAGGCAGCACAACTCTTCTTT.

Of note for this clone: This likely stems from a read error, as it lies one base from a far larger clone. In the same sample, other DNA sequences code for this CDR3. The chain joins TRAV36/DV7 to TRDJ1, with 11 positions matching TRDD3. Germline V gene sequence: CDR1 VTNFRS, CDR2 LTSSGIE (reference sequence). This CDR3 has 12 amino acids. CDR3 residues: CAVLYWGIKLIF. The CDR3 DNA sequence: TGTGCCGTGCTGTACTGGGGGATAAAACTCATCTTT.

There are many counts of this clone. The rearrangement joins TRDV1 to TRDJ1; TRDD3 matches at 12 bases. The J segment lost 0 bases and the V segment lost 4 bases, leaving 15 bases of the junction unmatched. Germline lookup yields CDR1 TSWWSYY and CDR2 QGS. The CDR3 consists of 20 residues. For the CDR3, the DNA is TGTGCTCTTGGGGGAACCCCTACCGTACTGGGGGATACAAACACCGATAAACTCATCTTT. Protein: CALGGTPTVLGDTNTDKLIF.

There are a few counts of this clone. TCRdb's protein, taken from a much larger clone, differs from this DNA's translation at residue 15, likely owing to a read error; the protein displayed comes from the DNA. The CDR3 nucleotides read TGTGCCTGTGACACCGGGAAGTTACTGGGGGATACGCCCGATGAACTCATCTTT. This gives the protein CACDTGKLLGDTPDELIF. The chain carries TRDV2 and TRDJ1; TRDD3 matches 13 bases. The J gene was missing in TCRdb and was found by matching the end of the DNA to germline. Germline CDR1 is GEAIGNYY and CDR2 is EKD. The length of the CDR3 is 18 residues.

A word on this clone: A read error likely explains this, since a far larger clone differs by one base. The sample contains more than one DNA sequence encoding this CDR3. The CDR3 bases are TGTGCCTGTGATTGCGTGGCGGGAGACTGGGGAAAACTCATCTTT. Translated, it gives CACDCVAGDWGKLIF. This chain links TRDV2 with TRDJ1; the match to TRDD3 covers 7 bases. The J gene is absent in TCRdb and was assigned here via DNA matching to germline. The CDR3 totals 15 residues. CDR1 is GEAIGNYY and CDR2 is EKD in the germline V gene. V gave up 4 bases and J gave up 8 bases; unmatched junction bases: 15.

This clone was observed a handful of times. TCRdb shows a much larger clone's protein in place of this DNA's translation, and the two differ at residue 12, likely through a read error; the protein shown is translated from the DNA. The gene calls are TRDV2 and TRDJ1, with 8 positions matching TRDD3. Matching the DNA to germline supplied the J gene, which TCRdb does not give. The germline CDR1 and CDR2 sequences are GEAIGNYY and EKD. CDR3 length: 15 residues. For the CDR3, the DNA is TGTGCCTGTGACCTTCTGGGGGAAAACACCGATAGACTCATCTTT. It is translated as CACDLLGENTDRLIF.

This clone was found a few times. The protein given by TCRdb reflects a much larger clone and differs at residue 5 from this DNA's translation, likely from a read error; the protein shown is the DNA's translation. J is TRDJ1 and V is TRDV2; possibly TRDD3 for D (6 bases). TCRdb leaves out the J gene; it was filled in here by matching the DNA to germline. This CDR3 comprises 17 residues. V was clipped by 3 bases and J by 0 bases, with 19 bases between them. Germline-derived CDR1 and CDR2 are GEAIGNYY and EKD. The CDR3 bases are TGTGCCTGTGACTCCTGGGGCCCGGGGGCCTACACCGATAAACTCATCTTT. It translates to CACDSWGPGAYTDKLIF.

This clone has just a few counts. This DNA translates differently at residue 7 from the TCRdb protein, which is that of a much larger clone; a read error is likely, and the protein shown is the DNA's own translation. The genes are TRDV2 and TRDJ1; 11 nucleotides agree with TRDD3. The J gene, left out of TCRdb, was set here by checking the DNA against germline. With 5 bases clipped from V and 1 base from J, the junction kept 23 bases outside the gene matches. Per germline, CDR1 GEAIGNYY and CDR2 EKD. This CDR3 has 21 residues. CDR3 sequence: CACGPFFPLGDITAATDKLIF. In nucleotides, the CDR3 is TGTGCCTGTGGGCCCTTCTTCCCACTGGGGGATATTACGGCTGCCACCGATAAACTCATCTTT.

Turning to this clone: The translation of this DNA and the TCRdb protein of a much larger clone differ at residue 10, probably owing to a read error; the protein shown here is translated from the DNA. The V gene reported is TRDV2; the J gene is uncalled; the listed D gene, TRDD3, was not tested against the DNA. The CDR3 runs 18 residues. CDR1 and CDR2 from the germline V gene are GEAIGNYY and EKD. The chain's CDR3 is CACDTVGDTPRGAIRLIF. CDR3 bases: TGTGCCTGTGACACCGTTGGGGATACCCCACGCGGGGCGATAAGGCTCATCTTT.

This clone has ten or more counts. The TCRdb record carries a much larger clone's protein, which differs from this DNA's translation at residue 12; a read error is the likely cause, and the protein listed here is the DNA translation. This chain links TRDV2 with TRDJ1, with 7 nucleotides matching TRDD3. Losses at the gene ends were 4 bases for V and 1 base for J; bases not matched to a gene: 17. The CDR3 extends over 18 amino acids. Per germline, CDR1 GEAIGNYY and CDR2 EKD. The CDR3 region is CACEPLSTGVGCTDKLIF. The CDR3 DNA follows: TGTGCCTGTGAGCCCCTCTCTACTGGGGTCGGGTGCACCGATAAACTCATCTTT.

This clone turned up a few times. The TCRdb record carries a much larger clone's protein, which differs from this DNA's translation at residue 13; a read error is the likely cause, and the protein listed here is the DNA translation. In DNA form, the CDR3 reads TGTGCCTGTGACACCGTGGGCGGGGGATTACCTTACATCGATAAACTCATCTTT. Translation: CACDTVGGGLPYIDKLIF. This rearrangement joins TRDV2 to TRDJ1; 7 bases are shared with TRDD3. TCRdb leaves out the J gene; it was filled in here by matching the DNA to germline. The CDR3 consists of 18 residues. From germline, CDR1 is GEAIGNYY and CDR2 EKD. Germline trimming cut 0 bases from V and 4 bases from J; bases unmatched to any gene: 16.

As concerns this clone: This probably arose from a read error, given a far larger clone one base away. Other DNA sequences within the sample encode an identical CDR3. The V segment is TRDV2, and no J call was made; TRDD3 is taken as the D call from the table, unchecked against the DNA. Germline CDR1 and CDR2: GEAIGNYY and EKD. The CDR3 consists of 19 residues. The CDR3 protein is CACDTLVKIPDTLTDKLIF. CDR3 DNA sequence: TGTGCCTGTGACACCTTAGTAAAGATACCGGATACGCTCACCGATAAACTCATCTTC.

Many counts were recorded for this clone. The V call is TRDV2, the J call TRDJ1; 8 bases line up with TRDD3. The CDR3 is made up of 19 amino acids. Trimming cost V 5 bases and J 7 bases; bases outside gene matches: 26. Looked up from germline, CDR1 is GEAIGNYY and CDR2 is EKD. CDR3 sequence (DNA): TGTGCCTGTGCCTCCCCCGGGGGGTACTGGGGGTCACCCCGGGCTAAACTCATCTTT. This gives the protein CACASPGGYWGSPRAKLIF.

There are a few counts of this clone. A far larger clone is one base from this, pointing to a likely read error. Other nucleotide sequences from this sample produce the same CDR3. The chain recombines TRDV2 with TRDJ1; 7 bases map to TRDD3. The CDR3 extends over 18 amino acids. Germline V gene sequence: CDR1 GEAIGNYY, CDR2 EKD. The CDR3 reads CACDTVGGGLPYTDKLIF. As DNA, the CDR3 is TGTGCATGTGACACCGTGGGCGGGGGATTACCTTACACCGATAAACTCATCTTT.

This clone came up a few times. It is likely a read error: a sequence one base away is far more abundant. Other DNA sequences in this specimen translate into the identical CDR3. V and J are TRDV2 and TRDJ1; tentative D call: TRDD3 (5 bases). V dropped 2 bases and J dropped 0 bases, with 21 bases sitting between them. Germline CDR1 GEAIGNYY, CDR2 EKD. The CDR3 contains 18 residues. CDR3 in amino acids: CACDSLLGDTPYTDKLIF. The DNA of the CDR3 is TGTGCCTGTGACAGTTTGCTGGGAGATACCCCGTACACCGATAAACTCATCTTT.

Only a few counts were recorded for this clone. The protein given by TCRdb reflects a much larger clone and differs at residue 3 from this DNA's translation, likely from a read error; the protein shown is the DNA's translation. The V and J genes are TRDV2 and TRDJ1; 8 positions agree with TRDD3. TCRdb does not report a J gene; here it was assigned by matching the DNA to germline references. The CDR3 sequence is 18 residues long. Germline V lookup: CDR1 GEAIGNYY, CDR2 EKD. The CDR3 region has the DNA TGTGCCCGTGACACCGTCTCGGGATACGCGGGGTACACCGATAAACTCATCTTT. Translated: CARDTVSGYAGYTDKLIF.

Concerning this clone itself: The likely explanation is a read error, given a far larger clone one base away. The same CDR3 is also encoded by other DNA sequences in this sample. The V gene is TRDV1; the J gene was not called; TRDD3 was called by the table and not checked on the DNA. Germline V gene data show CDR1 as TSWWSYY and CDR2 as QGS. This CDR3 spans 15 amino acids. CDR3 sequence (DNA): TGTGCTCTTGGTGAAACTCCTCACAGGAGGGATCACCTCATCTTT. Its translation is CALGETPHRRDHLIF.

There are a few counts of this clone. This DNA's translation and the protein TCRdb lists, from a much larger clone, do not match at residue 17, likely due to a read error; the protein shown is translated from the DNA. The CDR3, as DNA: TGTGCTCTTGGGGATTATTCCTTCTGGGGGATACCAACTACAGCACAACCCTTCTTT. It codes for CALGDYSFWGIPTTAQPFF. For the V gene the call is TRDV1; the J gene has no call; TRDD3 is the table's D call and was not checked against the DNA. This CDR3 is 19 amino acids long. Germline CDR1 reads TSWWSYY; CDR2 reads QGS.

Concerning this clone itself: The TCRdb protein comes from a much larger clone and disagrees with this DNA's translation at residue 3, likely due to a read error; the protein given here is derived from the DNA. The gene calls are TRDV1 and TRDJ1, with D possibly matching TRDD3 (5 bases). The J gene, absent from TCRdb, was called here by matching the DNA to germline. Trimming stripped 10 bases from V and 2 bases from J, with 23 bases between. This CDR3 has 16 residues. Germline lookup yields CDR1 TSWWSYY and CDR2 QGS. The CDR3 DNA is TGTGCTCCTGGTGGGATCTGCGAACTTAAAACCGATAAACTCATCTTT. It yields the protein CAPGGICELKTDKLIF.

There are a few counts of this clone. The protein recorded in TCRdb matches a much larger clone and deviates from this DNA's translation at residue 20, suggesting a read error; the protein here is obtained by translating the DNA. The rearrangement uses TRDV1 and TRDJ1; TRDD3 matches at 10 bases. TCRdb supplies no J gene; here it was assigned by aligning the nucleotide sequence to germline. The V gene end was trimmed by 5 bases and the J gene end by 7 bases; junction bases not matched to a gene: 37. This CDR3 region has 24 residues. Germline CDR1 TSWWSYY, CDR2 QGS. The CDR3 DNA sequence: TGTGCTCTTGGGAACGGAGGATTCCGACCCTTGGGACTTATTGGGGGATACTCGCTCTCTAAACTCATCTTT. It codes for CALGNGGFRPLGLIGGYSLSKLIF.

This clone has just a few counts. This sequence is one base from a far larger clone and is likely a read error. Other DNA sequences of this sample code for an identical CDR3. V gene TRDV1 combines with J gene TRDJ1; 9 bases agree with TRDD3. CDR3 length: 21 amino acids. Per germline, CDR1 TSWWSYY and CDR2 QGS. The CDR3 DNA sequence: TGTGCTCTTGTGGTTACCATTACTGGGGGACTCCAGCACACGTACACCGATAAACTCATCTTC. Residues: CALVVTITGGLQHTYTDKLIF.

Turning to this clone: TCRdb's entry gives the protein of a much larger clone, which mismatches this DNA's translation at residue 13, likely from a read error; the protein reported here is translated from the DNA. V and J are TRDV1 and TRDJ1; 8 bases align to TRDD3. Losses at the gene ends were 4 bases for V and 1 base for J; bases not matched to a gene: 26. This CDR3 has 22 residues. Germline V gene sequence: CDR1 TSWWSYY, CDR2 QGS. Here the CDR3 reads CALGGRGTPVLGGIGATDKLIF. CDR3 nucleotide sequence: TGTGCTCTTGGGGGAAGAGGCACCCCGGTACTGGGGGGTATAGGGGCCACCGATAAACTCATCTTT.